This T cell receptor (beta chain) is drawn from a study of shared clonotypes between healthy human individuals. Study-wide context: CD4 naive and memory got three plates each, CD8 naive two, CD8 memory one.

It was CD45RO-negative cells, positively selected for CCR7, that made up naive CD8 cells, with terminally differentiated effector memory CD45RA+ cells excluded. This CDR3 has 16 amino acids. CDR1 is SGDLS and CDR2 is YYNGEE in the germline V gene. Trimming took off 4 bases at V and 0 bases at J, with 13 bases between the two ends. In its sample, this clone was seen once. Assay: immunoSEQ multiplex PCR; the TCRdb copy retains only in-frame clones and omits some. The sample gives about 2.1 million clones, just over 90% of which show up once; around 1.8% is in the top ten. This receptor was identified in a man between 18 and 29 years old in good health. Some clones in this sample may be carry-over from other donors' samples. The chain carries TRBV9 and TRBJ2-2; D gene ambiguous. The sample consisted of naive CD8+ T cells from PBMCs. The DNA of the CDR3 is TGTGCCAGCAGCCTTCGGACGGAAACGAACACCGGGGAGCTGTTTTTT. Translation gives CASSLRTETNTGELFF.